This is a list of T cell receptor beta chains from one sample in a study of shared clonotypes between healthy human individuals. Sequencing used immunoSEQ multiplex PCR; TCRdb keeps in-frame clones, though not all of them. The sample contains a few million clones, roughly 95% of which appear only once. Sequencing was carried out using naive CD8+ T cells from PBMCs. The receptor source for this set is a man aged 18 to 29 in good health. Some clones in this sample may be carry-over from other donors' samples. The CDR3 runs from the conserved cysteine through the conserved F or W. D genes are given only for firm matches.

v_call: TRBV29-1; d_call: TRBD2; j_call: TRBJ2-5; cdr3_aa: CSVDGTSGNQETQYF; cdr3_nt: TGCAGCGTTGACGGGACTAGCGGGAACCAAGAGACCCAGTACTTC
v_call: TRBV2; d_call: TRBD1; j_call: TRBJ1-1; cdr3_aa: CASRGQAPNTEAFF; cdr3_nt: TGTGCCAGCAGAGGACAGGCCCCGAACACTGAAGCTTTCTTT
v_call: TRBV7-9; d_call: TRBD2; j_call: TRBJ2-1; cdr3_aa: CASSLGGGAYNEQFF; cdr3_nt: TGTGCCAGCAGCTTAGGGGGAGGGGCCTACAATGAGCAGTTCTTC
v_call: TRBV2; d_call: NA; j_call: TRBJ1-2; cdr3_aa: CASSLYRVFMDGYTF; cdr3_nt: TGTGCCAGCAGCCTATACAGGGTTTTTATGGATGGCTACACCTTC
v_call: TRBV7-2; d_call: TRBD1; j_call: TRBJ2-5; cdr3_aa: CASRKLRGETQYF; cdr3_nt: TGTGCCAGCAGAAAGCTCAGGGGGGAGACCCAGTACTTC
v_call: TRBV11-2; d_call: NA; j_call: TRBJ2-7; cdr3_aa: CASSLAPWEQYF; cdr3_nt: TGTGCCAGCAGCTTAGCCCCCTGGGAGCAGTACTTC
v_call: TRBV9; d_call: TRBD1; j_call: TRBJ1-2; cdr3_aa: CASSGPGQGFYGYTF; cdr3_nt: TGTGCCAGCAGCGGGCCGGGACAGGGGTTCTATGGCTACACCTTC
v_call: TRBV6-1; d_call: TRBD1; j_call: TRBJ1-3; cdr3_aa: CASSENRGLSGNTIYF; cdr3_nt: TGTGCCAGCAGTGAAAACAGGGGGCTGTCTGGAAACACCATATATTTT
v_call: TRBV19; d_call: TRBD2; j_call: TRBJ2-1; cdr3_aa: CASGLAGRNEQFF; cdr3_nt: TGTGCCAGTGGCCTAGCGGGAAGGAATGAGCAGTTCTTC
v_call: TRBV4-3; d_call: NA; j_call: TRBJ1-2; cdr3_aa: CASSRDWGGNYGYTF; cdr3_nt: TGCGCCAGCAGCCGCGATTGGGGGGGGAACTATGGCTACACCTTC
v_call: TRBV7-2; d_call: TRBD1; j_call: TRBJ1-2; cdr3_aa: CASSSDRAPDWGYTF; cdr3_nt: TGTGCCAGCAGCTCTGACAGGGCCCCAGACTGGGGCTACACCTTC
v_call: TRBV4-3; d_call: TRBD2; j_call: TRBJ2-1; cdr3_aa: CASSQDVAGVPGEQFF; cdr3_nt: TGCGCCAGCAGCCAAGACGTAGCGGGAGTTCCAGGTGAGCAGTTCTTC